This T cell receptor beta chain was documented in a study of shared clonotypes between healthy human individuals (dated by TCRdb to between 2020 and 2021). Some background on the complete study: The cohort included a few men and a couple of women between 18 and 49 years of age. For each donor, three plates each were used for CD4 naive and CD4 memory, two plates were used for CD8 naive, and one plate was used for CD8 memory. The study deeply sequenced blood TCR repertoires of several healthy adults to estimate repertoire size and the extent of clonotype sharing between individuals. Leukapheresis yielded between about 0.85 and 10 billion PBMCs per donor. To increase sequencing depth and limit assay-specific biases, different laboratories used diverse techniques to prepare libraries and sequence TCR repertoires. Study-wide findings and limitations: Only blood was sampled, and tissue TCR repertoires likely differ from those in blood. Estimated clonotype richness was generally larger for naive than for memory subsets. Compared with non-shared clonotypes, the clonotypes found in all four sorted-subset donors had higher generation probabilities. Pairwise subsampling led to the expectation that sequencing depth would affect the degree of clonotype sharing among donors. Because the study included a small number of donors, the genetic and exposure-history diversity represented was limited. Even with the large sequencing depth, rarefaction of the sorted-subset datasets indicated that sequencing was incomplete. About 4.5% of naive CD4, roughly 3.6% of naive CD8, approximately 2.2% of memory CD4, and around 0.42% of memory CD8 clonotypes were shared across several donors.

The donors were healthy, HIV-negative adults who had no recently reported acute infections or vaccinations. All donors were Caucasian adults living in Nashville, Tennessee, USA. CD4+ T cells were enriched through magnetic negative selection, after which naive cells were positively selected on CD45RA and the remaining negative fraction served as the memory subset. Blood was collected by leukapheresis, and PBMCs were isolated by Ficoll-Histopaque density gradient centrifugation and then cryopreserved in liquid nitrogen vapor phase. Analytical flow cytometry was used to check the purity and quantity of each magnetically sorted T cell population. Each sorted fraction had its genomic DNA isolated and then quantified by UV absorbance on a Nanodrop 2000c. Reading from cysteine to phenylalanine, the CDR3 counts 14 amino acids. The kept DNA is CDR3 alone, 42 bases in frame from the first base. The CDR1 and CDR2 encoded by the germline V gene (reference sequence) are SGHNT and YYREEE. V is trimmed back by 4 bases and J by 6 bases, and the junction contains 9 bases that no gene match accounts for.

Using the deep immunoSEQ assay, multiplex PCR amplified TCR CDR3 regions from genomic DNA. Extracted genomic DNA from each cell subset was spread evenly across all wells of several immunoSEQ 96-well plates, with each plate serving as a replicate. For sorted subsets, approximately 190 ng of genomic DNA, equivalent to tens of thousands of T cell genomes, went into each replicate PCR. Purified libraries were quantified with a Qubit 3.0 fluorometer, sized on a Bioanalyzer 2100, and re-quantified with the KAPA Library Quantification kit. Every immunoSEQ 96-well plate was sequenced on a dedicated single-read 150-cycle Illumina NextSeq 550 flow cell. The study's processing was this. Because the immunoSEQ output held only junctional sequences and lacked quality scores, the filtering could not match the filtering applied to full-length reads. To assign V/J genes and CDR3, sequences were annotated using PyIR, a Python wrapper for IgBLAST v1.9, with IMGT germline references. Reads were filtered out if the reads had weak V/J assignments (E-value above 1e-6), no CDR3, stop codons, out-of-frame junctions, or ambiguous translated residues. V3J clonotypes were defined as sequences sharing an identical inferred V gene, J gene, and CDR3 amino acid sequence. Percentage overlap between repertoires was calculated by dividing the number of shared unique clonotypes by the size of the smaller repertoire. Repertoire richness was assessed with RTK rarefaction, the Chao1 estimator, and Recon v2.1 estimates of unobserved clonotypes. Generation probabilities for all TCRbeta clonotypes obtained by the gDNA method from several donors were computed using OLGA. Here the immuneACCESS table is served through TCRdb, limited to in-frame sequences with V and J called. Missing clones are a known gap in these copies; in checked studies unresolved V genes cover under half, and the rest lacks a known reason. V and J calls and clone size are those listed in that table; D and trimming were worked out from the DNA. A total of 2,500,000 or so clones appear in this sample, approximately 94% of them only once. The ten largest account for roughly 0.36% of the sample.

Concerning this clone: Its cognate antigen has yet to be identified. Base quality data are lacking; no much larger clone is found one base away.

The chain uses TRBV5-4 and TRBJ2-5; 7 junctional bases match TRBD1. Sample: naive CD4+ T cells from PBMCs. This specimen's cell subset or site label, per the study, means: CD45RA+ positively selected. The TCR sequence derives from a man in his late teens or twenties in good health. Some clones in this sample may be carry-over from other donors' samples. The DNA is TGTGCCAGCAGCGACCGGACAGGTCTGAAGACCCAGTACTTC. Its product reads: CASSDRTGLKTQYF.